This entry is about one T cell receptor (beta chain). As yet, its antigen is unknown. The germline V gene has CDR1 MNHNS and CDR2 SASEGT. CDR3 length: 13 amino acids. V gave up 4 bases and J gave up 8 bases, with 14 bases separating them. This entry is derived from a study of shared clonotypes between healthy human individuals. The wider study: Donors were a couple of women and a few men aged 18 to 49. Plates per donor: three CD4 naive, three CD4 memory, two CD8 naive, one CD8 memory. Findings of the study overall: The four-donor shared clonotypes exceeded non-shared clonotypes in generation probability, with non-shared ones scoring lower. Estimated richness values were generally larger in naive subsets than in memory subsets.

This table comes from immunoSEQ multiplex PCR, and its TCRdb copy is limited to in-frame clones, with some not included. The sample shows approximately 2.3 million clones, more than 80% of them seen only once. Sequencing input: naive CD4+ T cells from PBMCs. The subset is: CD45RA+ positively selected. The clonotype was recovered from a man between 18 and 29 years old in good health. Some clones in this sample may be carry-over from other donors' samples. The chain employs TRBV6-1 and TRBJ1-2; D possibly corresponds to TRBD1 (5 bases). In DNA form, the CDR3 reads TGTGCCAGCAGTGCCCGGGACGGGTCGGGCTACACCTTC. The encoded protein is CASSARDGSGYTF.